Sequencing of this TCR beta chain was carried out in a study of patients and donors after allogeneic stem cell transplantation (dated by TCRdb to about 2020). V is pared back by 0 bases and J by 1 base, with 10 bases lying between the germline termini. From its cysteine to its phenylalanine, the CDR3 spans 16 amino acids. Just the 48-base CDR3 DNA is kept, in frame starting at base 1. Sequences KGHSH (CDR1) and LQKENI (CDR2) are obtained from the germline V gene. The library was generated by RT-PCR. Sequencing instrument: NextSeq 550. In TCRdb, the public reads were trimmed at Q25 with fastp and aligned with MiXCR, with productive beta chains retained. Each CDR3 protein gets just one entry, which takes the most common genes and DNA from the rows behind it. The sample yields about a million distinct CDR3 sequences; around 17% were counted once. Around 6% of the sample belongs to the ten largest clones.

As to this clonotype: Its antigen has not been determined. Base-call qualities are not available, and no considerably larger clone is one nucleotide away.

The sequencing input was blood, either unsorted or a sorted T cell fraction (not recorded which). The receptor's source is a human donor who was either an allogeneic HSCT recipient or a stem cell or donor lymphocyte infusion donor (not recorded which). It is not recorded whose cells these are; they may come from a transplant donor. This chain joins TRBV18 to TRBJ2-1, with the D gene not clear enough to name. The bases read TGTGCCAGCTCACCACCCGTTAGTAAGTCCTACAATGAGCAGTTCTTC. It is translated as CASSPPVSKSYNEQFF.